This T cell receptor (beta chain) was recorded in a study of cytomegalovirus exposure and HLA in healthy donors. Study results and caveats: Highly shared sequence variants in one cluster were likely a sequencing artifact. In an earlier analysis, most TCR beta V segments were productive about 87% or about 30% of the time. Solely CMV serostatus was available to characterize immune exposure. Diagnosis of cytomegalovirus status made by the classifier reportedly showed high specificity and sensitivity.

Losses at the gene ends were 4 bases for V and 2 bases for J; bases not matched to a gene: 6. Germline V gives CDR1 KGHSH, CDR2 LQKENI. This CDR3 has 16 residues. The primer mix had 60 Vbeta and 13 Jbeta primers. The protocol was immunoSEQ multiplex PCR, while the TCRdb copy is restricted to in-frame clones and leaves out a portion. The sample has about 130,000 clones, about 79% seen once. Regarding this clone: No antigen is known for it.

The sequenced material came from PBMCs. The source is a man in his fifties or sixties in good health and CMV-seronegative. This chain joins TRBV18 and TRBJ1-4, with 8 bases lining up with TRBD1. CDR3 bases: TGTGCCAGCTCACGCGGACAGGGCGGGACTAATGAAAAACTGTTTTTT. This encodes CASSRGQGGTNEKLFF.